These 32 T cell receptor beta chains were all obtained from the same sample, sequenced in a study of sequential checkpoint blockade in melanoma. Treatment reported: randomized to nivolumab then ipilimumab (arm A) or the reverse (arm B). Sequencing was performed with immunoSEQ multiplex PCR; in TCRdb, only in-frame clones are kept and a portion is missing. The table lists about 5,100 clones, approximately 29% of them singletons. The specimen was tumor tissue (inferred from file names), collected from a patient given nivolumab and ipilimumab in sequence. These receptors originate from a human donor with melanoma.

The rearrangement links TRBV19 to TRBJ2-2; 7 bases are shared with TRBD2. CDR1 is LNHDA, CDR2 SQIVND, per germline (reference sequence). The CDR3 consists of 16 residues. The trim removed 4 bases at V and 6 bases at J, leaving 11 bases unmatched. The chain's CDR3 is CASSSPSGVGPGELFF. The CDR3 DNA reads TGTGCCAGTAGTAGCCCTAGCGGAGTCGGACCCGGGGAGCTGTTTTTT. The complete variable domain, with remaining parts taken from reference TRBV19 and TRBJ2-2, reads DGGITQSPKYLFRKEGQNVTLSCEQNLNHDAMYWYRQDPGQGLRLIYYSQIVNDFQKGDIAEGYSVSREKKESFPLTVTSAQKNPTAFYLCASSSPSGVGPGELFFGEGSRLTVL.

The chain recombines TRBV9 with TRBJ1-4, with a possible D match to TRBD1 (6 bases). The germline V and J ends were trimmed by 0 bases and 8 bases, with 14 bases remaining between them. The length of the CDR3 is 15 residues. Germline-derived CDR1 and CDR2 are SGDLS and YYNGEE. CDR3 residues: CASSVGDTSREKLFF. In nucleotides, the CDR3 is TGTGCCAGCAGCGTAGGGGACACCAGTCGGGAAAAACTGTTTTTT.

In nucleotides, the CDR3 is TGTGCTAGTGGTTTGGTAGCGTCCCATGAGCAGTTCTTC. Translated: CASGLVASHEQFF. V gene TRBV12-5 combines with J gene TRBJ2-1; D uncertain. The CDR3 length is 13 residues. Looked up from germline, CDR1 is LGHNT and CDR2 is FRNRAP. V was shortened by 0 bases and J by 8 bases, with 8 bases between the two germline ends. Combining the CDR3 with reference TRBV12-5 and TRBJ2-1 gives the whole variable domain DARVTQTPRHKVTEMGQEVTMRCQPILGHNTVFWYRQTMMQGLELLAYFRNRAPLDDSGMPKDRFSAEMPDATLATLKIQPSEPRDSAVYFCASGLVASHEQFFGPGTRLTVL.

The chain employs TRBV30 and TRBJ2-7, with 9 bases identical to TRBD1. The germline V gene encodes CDR1 GTSNPN and CDR2 SVGIG (reference sequence). The CDR3 contains 15 residues. The ends lost 5 bases at V and 2 bases at J; junction bases unmatched: 10. CDR3 region: CAWGYEQGATYEQYF. The CDR3, as DNA: TGTGCCTGGGGGTACGAACAGGGGGCAACCTACGAGCAGTACTTC.

This chain joins TRBV28 and TRBJ2-5, with D hard to call. The germline V and J ends were trimmed by 6 bases and 1 base, with 12 bases remaining between them. The CDR3 runs 14 residues. Germline lookup yields CDR1 MDHEN and CDR2 SYDVKM. In DNA, the CDR3 is TGTGCCAGCAGCTTGGCGAGGCCCCAAGAGACCCAGTACTTC. Translation gives CASSLARPQETQYF.

This chain links TRBV25-1 with TRBJ1-1; D possibly corresponds to TRBD1 (6 bases). The CDR3 has 16 residues. V dropped 0 bases and J dropped 8 bases, with 19 bases sitting between them. Germline V gives CDR1 MGHDK, CDR2 SYGVNS. This CDR3 is CASSEYITTGGTEAFF. DNA for the CDR3: TGTGCCAGCAGTGAATATATTACTACAGGCGGGACAGAAGCTTTCTTT.

This CDR3 is CASSPPQAGGANTEAFF. The CDR3 bases are TGTGCCAGCTCACCACCCCAAGCGGGAGGGGCCAACACTGAAGCTTTCTTT. V gene TRBV18 combines with J gene TRBJ1-1; D is perhaps TRBD1 (5 bases). This CDR3 is 17 amino acids long. The V end was cut by 0 bases, the J end by 2 bases, with 16 bases between. Germline V lookup: CDR1 KGHSH, CDR2 LQKENI.

This clone occurred many times. The CDR3 spells CASSDDGSYEQYF. CDR3 nucleotide sequence: TGTGCCAGCAGTGACGACGGCTCCTACGAGCAGTACTTC. The V and J genes are TRBV9 and TRBJ2-7; D is unclear. The CDR3 spans 13 residues. Germline CDR1 is SGDLS and CDR2 is YYNGEE. V was cut by 5 bases and J by 0 bases, with 9 bases left in between.

The J gene is TRBJ2-7, the V gene TRBV18; TRBD1 or TRBD2 may be the D gene (5 bases each). The CDR3 loop spans 15 amino acids. The V end lost 6 bases, the J end lost 2 bases, and 17 bases lay between the germline ends. CDR1 and CDR2 (germline): KGHSH, LQKENI. The CDR3 nucleotides are TGTGCCAGCTCCGAGGAGGTGGGGGTGACCTACGAGCAGTACTTC. Protein product: CASSEEVGVTYEQYF.

The rearrangement links TRBV14 to TRBJ1-1; D not resolved. The germline V and J ends were trimmed by 4 bases and 0 bases, with 9 bases remaining between them. The CDR3 extends over 14 amino acids. Germline V CDR1 and CDR2: SGHDN, FVKESK. CDR3 sequence (DNA): TGTGCCAGCAGCCCCCGGTACCTGAACACTGAAGCTTTCTTT. This sequence encodes CASSPRYLNTEAFF.

The rearrangement uses TRBV29-1 and TRBJ1-1, with D unresolved. The CDR3 covers 13 residues. Between the trimmed V and J ends, which lost 7 bases and 0 bases, there was a span of 12 bases. In germline, CDR1 is SQVTM, CDR2 ANQGSEA. CDR3 coding DNA: TGCAGCGGGTCGGACGGCATGAACACTGAAGCTTTCTTT. It yields the protein CSGSDGMNTEAFF.

This sequence joins TRBV9 and TRBJ2-1; 8 positions agree with TRBD2. CDR3 length: 14 residues. The J segment lost 9 bases and the V segment lost 6 bases, leaving 11 bases of the junction unmatched. Germline V gene sequence: CDR1 SGDLS, CDR2 YYNGEE. The CDR3 sequence is CASKASGSPREQFF. CDR3 nucleotides: TGTGCCAGCAAGGCAAGCGGGAGTCCCCGTGAGCAGTTCTTC.

This chain links TRBV5-1 with TRBJ2-1; TRBD2 matches at 14 bases. CDR3 length equals 15 residues. The germline V gene encodes CDR1 SGHRS and CDR2 YFSETQ. Unmatched junction bases numbered 2, after V lost 4 bases and J lost 5 bases. Written as DNA, the CDR3 is TGCGCCAGCAGCGGGGGACTAGCGGGAGACAATGAGCAGTTCTTC. Protein sequence: CASSGGLAGDNEQFF.

This clone has just a few counts. The chain is built from TRBV19 and TRBJ1-1; a weak D match, TRBD1 (5 bases). Trimming took off 5 bases at V and 1 base at J, with 11 bases between the two ends. In germline, CDR1 is LNHDA, CDR2 SQIVND (reference sequence). The CDR3 has 14 amino acids. The CDR3 sequence is CASSPGLGNTEAFF. As DNA, the CDR3 is TGTGCCAGTAGTCCGGGGCTTGGGAACACTGAAGCTTTCTTT.

The table lists this clone with a few counts. This rearrangement joins TRBV28 to TRBJ2-1; perhaps TRBD2 as D (6 bases). V gave up 2 bases and J gave up 5 bases, with 16 bases separating them. CDR3 size: 16 residues. Germline assignment: CDR1 MDHEN and CDR2 SYDVKM. The CDR3 protein is CASSLDPAGLNNEQFF. The CDR3 nucleotides read TGTGCCAGCAGTTTAGATCCAGCGGGCCTTAACAATGAGCAGTTCTTC.

This clone is labeled medium-sized (0.01 to 0.1%). The V call is TRBV6-8, the J call TRBJ2-7; 10 bases match TRBD1. This CDR3 is built from 15 residues. Germline values: CDR1 MNHGY, CDR2 SAAAGT. V lost 5 bases to trimming and J lost 3 bases; unmatched junction nucleotides: 7. In DNA form, the CDR3 reads TGTGCCAGCAGTGGCAGACAGGGGGCGGGCTACGAGCAGTACTTC. This codes for CASSGRQGAGYEQYF.

The genes are TRBV30 and TRBJ1-1; D is unresolved. Germline assignment: CDR1 GTSNPN and CDR2 SVGIG (reference sequence). The CDR3 is 11 amino acids. V was shortened by 8 bases and J by 0 bases, with 7 bases between the two germline ends. CDR3 loop: CATRMNTEAFF. The CDR3 DNA reads TGTGCCACAAGAATGAACACTGAAGCTTTCTTT.

V and J are TRBV7-6 and TRBJ2-3, with a tentative D call TRBD2 (7 bases). V was cut by 1 base and J by 6 bases, with 14 bases left in between. Per germline, CDR1 SGHVS and CDR2 FNYEAQ. The CDR3 is 15 residues long. The CDR3 here is CASSLVGGLADTQYF. CDR3 nucleotide sequence: TGTGCCAGCAGCTTAGTGGGGGGGCTAGCGGATACGCAGTATTTT.

V usage is TRBV11-3 and J usage is TRBJ1-3; possible D gene TRBD1, 6 bases. The CDR3 has 16 residues. Germline CDR1 reads SGHNT; CDR2 reads YENEEA. Trimming pared 6 bases from V and 0 bases from J, leaving 15 bases between. The CDR3 reads CASRLKTGVSGNTIYF. The CDR3 DNA follows: TGTGCCAGCAGATTAAAGACAGGCGTCTCTGGAAACACCATATATTTT.

The chain has TRBV6-4 and TRBJ2-7; 9 bases are shared with TRBD1. Germline V gives CDR1 MRHNA, CDR2 SNTAGT. The CDR3 runs to 14 residues. The ends lost 5 bases at V and 3 bases at J; junction bases unmatched: 5. CDR3 nucleotide sequence: TGTGCCAGCAGTTTACAGGGGGCGGGCTACGAGCAGTACTTC. It is translated as CASSLQGAGYEQYF.

The rearrangement links TRBV28 to TRBJ1-4, with TRBD1 matching 9 bases. The CDR3 is 14 amino acids. Trimming took 7 bases from V and 7 from J; bases not matched to a gene: 7. Germline V lookup: CDR1 MDHEN, CDR2 SYDVKM. The CDR3 region is CASKRTGVGEKLFF. Here the CDR3 DNA reads TGTGCCAGCAAAAGGACAGGGGTGGGTGAAAAACTGTTTTTT. The whole variable domain, remainder taken from reference TRBV28 and TRBJ1-4, is DVKVTQSSRYLVKRTGEKVFLECVQDMDHENMFWYRQDPGLGLRLIYFSYDVKMKEKGDIPEGYSVSREKKERFSLILESASTNQTSMYLCASKRTGVGEKLFFGSGTQLSVL.

The rearrangement links TRBV9 to TRBJ2-2; D is undetermined. Germline V gene data show CDR1 as SGDLS and CDR2 as YYNGEE. This CDR3 is built from 14 residues. V gave up 5 bases and J gave up 0 bases, with 8 bases separating them. The CDR3 reads CASSDTSNTGELFF. CDR3 DNA sequence: TGTGCCAGCAGTGACACTTCGAACACCGGGGAGCTGTTTTTT.

V gene TRBV2 combines with J gene TRBJ2-7, with 7 bases aligning to TRBD1. The ends lost 7 bases at V and 3 bases at J; junction bases unmatched: 9. CDR3 length: 14 amino acids. Per germline, CDR1 SNHLY and CDR2 FYNNEI. The CDR3 DNA follows: TGTGCCAGCACCGGGACAGAATCCCTCTACGAGCAGTACTTC. This encodes CASTGTESLYEQYF.

The chain recombines TRBV6-8 with TRBJ2-7; 12 nucleotides match TRBD2. CDR1 is MNHGY and CDR2 is SAAAGT in the germline V gene. This CDR3 has 15 residues. J was trimmed by 0 bases and V by 5 bases; bases with no gene match: 2. The CDR3 DNA reads TGTGCCAGCAGTCTGACTAGCGGGAGCTCCTACGAGCAGTACTTC. Protein product: CASSLTSGSSYEQYF.

This clone was detected only once. J is TRBJ2-7 and V is TRBV30; TRBD1 matches at 8 bases. CDR3 size: 12 residues. V lost 5 bases and J lost 3; bases outside the gene matches: 3. Germline V lookup: CDR1 GTSNPN, CDR2 SVGIG (reference sequence). The CDR3 here is CAWGQGIYEQYF. The CDR3 DNA reads TGTGCCTGGGGACAGGGAATCTACGAGCAGTACTTC.

This clone is termed medium-sized. The chain links TRBV11-3 to TRBJ1-6; D is unresolved. This CDR3 spans 17 amino acids. Per the germline V gene, CDR1 is SGHNT and CDR2 is YENEEA. V dropped 5 bases and J dropped 0 bases, with 14 bases sitting between them. DNA for the CDR3: TGTGCCAGCAGCACCCTAGGCCCTAGCTCCTATAATTCACCCCTCCACTTT. Protein product: CASSTLGPSSYNSPLHF.

The V and J genes are TRBV18 and TRBJ1-4; weak D call: TRBD1 (5 bases). Germline values: CDR1 KGHSH, CDR2 LQKENI. The CDR3 sequence is 13 residues long. Trimming pared 3 bases from V and 10 bases from J, leaving 12 bases between. The CDR3 sequence: CASSPGAGGKLFF. In nucleotides, the CDR3 is TGTGCCAGCTCACCCGGGGCCGGGGGAAAACTGTTTTTT.

The chain combines TRBV11-3 with TRBJ2-3; D is unclear. V was cut by 5 bases and J by 3 bases, with 15 bases left in between. The germline gives CDR1 SGHNT, CDR2 YENEEA. The CDR3 spans 15 residues. The chain's CDR3 is CASSRKVIGTDTQYF. The CDR3 region has the DNA TGTGCCAGCAGCCGTAAGGTTATCGGGACAGATACGCAGTATTTT.

V and J are TRBV29-1 and TRBJ2-5, with 9 bases identical to TRBD1. Looked up from germline, CDR1 is SQVTM and CDR2 is ANQGSEA. J gave up 2 bases and V 0 bases, and 4 bases lay outside the gene matches. This CDR3 comprises 15 residues. In nucleotides, the CDR3 is TGCAGCGTTGAAGATCGGGACAGGGATCAAGAGACCCAGTACTTC. Translating gives CSVEDRDRDQETQYF.

This chain links TRBV18 with TRBJ2-7; possibly TRBD2 for D (6 bases). The germline V gene has CDR1 KGHSH and CDR2 LQKENI. CDR3 length equals 15 residues. V lost 3 bases to trimming and J lost 7 bases, with 19 bases between them. CDR3 nucleotide sequence: TGTGCCAGCTCACCTAGTTTGACTAGTCTACAGGAGCAGTACTTC. Protein sequence: CASSPSLTSLQEQYF.

By sample fraction, this clone is medium-sized. V usage is TRBV11-3 and J usage is TRBJ1-1; no reliable D call. The V and J ends lost 1 base and 3 bases respectively, with 9 bases between them. Looked up from germline, CDR1 is SGHNT and CDR2 is YENEEA. The CDR3 spans 14 residues. As DNA, the CDR3 is TGTGCCAGCAGCTTAGTCTCGACGTACACTGAAGCTTTCTTT. Its protein is CASSLVSTYTEAFF.

J is TRBJ2-3 and V is TRBV10-3, with no clear D. V was trimmed by 10 bases and J by 2 bases, leaving 16 bases between them. CDR1 ENHRY and CDR2 SYGVKD come from the germline V gene. The CDR3 has 14 residues. The CDR3: CASDVGWVTDTQYF. CDR3 in DNA: TGTGCCAGCGACGTCGGATGGGTCACAGATACGCAGTATTTT.